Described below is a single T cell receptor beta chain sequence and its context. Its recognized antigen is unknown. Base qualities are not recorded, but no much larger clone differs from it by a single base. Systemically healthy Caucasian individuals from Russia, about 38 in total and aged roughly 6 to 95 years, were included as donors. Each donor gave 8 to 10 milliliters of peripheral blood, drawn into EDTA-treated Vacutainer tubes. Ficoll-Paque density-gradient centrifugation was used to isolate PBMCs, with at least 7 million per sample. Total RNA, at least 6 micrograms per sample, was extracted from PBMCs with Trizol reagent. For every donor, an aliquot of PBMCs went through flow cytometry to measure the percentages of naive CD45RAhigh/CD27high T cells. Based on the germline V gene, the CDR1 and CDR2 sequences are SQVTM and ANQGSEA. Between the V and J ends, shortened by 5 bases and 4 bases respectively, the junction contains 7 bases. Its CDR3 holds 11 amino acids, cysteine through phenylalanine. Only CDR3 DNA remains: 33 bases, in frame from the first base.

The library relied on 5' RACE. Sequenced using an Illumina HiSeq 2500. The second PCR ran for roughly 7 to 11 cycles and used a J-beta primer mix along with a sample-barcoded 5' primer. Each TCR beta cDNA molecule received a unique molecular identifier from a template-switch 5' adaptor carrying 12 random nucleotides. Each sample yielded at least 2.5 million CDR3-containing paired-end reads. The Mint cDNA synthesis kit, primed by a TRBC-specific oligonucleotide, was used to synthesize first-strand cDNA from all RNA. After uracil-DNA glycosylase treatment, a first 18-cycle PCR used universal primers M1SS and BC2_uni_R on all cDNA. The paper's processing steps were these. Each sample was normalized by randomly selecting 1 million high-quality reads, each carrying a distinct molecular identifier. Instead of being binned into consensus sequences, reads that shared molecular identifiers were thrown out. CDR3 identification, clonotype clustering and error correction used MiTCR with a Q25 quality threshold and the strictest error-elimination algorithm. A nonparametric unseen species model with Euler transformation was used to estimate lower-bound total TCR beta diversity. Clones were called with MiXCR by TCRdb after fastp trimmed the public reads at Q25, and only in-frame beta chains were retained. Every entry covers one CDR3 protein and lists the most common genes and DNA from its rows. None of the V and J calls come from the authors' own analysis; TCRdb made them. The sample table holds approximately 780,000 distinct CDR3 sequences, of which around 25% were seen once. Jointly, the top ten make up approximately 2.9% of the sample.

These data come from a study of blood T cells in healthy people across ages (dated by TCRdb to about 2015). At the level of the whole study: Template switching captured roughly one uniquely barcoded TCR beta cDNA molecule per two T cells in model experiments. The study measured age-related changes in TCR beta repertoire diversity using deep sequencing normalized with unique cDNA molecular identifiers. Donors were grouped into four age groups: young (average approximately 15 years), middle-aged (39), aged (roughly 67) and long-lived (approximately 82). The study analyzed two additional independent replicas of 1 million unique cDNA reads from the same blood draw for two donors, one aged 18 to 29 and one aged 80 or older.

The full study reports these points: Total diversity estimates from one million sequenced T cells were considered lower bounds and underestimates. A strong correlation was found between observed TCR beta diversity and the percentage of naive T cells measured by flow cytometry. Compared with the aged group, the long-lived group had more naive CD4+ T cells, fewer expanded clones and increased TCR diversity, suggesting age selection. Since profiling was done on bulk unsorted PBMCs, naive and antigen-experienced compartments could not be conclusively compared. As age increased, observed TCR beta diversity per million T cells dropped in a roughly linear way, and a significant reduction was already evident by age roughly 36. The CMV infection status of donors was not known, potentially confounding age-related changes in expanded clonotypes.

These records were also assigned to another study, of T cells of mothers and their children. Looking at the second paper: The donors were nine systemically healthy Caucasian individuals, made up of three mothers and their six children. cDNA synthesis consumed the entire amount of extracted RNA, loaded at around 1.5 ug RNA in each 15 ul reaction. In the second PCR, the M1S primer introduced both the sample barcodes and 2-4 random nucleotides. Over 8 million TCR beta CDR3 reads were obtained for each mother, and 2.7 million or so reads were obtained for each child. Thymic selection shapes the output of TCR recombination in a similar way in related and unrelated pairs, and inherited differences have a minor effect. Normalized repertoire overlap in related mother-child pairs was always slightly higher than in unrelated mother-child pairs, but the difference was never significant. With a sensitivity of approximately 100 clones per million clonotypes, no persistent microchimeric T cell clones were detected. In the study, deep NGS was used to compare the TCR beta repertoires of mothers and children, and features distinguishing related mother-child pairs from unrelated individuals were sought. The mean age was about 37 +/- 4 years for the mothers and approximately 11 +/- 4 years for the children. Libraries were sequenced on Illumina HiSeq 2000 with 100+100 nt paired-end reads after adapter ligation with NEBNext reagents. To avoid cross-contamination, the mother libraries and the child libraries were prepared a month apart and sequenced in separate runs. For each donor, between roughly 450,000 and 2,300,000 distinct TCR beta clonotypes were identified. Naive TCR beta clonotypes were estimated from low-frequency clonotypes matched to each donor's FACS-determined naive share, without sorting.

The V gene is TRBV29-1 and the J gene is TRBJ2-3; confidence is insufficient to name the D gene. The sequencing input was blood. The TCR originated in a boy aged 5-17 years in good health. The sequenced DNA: TGCAGCGTTCATGGGGCAGATACGCAGTATTTT. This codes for CSVHGADTQYF.